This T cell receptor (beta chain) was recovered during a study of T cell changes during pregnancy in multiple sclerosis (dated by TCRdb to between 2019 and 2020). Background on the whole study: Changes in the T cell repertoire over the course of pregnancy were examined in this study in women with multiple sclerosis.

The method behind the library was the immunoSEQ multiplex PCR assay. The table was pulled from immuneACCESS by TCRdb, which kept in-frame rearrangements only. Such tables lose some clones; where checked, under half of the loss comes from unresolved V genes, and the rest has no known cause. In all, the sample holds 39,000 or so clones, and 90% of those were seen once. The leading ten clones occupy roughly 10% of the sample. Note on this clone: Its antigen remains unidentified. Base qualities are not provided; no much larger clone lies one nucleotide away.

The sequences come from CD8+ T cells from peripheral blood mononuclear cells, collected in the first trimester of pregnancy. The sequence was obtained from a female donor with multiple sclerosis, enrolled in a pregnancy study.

The CDR3 in this case is CSVEDRVRYEQYF. The sequenced DNA: TGCAGCGTTGAGGACAGGGTTCGGTACGAGCAGTACTTC. The chain couples TRBV29-1 to TRBJ2-7, with TRBD1 matching 8 junction bases. After removal of 3 bases from V and 4 bases from J, the junction retains 5 bases not matched to a gene. The germline V gene yields SQVTM for CDR1 and ANQGSEA for CDR2. The CDR3 numbers 13 residues from cysteine through phenylalanine. The only DNA kept is the CDR3, 39 bases in frame from the first base.